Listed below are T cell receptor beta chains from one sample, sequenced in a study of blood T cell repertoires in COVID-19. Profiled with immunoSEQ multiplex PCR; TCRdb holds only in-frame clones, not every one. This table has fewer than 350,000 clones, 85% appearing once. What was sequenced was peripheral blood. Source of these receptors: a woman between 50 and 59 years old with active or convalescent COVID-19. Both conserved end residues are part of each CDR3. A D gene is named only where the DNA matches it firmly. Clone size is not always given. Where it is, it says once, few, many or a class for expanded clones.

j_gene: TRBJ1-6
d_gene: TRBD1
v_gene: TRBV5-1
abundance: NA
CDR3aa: CASSFLRQGGNSPLHF
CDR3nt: TGCGCCAGCAGCTTCCTTCGACAGGGGGGTAATTCACCCCTCCACTTT

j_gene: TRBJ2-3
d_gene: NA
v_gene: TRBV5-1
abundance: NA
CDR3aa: CASSPLRGASTDTQYF
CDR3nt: TGCGCCAGCAGCCCTCTCCGCGGAGCGAGCACAGATACGCAGTATTTT

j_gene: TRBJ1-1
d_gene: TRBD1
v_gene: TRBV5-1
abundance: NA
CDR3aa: CASSLAPGQGNEAFF
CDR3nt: TGCGCCAGCAGCTTGGCGCCGGGACAGGGGAATGAAGCTTTCTTT

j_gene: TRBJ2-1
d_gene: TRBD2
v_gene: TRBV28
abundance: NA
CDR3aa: CASSPTSGRVHEQFF
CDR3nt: TGTGCCAGCAGTCCAACTAGCGGGAGAGTCCATGAGCAGTTCTTC

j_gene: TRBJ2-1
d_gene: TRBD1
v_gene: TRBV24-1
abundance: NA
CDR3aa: CATSAATGGGEQFF
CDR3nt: TGTGCCACCAGTGCCGCCACAGGGGGCGGCGAGCAGTTCTTC

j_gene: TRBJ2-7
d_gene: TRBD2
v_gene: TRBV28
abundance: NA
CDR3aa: CASSASGSLSEQYF
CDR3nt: TGTGCCAGCAGTGCTAGCGGGAGCTTGAGCGAGCAGTACTTC

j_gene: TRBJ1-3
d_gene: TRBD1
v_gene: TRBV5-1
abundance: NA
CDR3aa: CASGQGVAGNTIYF
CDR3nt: TGCGCCAGCGGTCAGGGGGTAGCTGGAAACACCATATATTTT

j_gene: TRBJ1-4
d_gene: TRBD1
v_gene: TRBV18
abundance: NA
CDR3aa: CASSQLTGPNEKLFF
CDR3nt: TGTGCCAGCTCACAGTTGACAGGGCCTAATGAAAAACTGTTTTTT

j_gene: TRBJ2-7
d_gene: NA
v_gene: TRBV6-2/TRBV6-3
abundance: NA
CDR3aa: CASSYRRDGSEQYF
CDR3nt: TGTGCCAGCAGTTACCGGCGGGATGGGTCCGAGCAGTACTTC

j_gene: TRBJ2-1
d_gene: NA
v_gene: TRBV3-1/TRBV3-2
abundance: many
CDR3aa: CASSQYLANEQFF
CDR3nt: TGTGCCAGCAGCCAATACCTAGCTAACGAGCAGTTCTTC

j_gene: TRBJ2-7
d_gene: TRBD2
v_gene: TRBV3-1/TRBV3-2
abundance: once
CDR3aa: CASSQGGDYPRGEQYF
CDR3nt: TGTGCCAGCAGCCAAGGGGGGGACTACCCTCGGGGCGAGCAGTACTTC

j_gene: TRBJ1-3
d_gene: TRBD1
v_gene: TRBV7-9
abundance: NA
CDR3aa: CASSPIDRGEGNTIYF
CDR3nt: TGTGCCAGCAGCCCTATTGACAGGGGTGAAGGAAACACCATATATTTT

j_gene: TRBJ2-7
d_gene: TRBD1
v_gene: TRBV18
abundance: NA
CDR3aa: CASSPRQGEYEQYF
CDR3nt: TGTGCCAGCTCCCCAAGACAGGGTGAATACGAGCAGTACTTC

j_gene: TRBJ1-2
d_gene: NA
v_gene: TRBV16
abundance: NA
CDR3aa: CASSQSAGNYGYTF
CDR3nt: TGTGCCAGCAGCCAATCGGCCGGGAACTATGGCTACACCTTC

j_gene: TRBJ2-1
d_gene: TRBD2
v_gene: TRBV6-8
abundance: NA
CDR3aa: CASKKSGKNNEQFF
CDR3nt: TGTGCCAGCAAGAAGAGCGGGAAGAACAATGAGCAGTTCTTC

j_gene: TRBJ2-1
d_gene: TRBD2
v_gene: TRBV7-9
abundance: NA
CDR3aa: CASRPGLEFHEQFF
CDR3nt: TGTGCCAGCAGGCCGGGACTAGAGTTCCATGAGCAGTTCTTC

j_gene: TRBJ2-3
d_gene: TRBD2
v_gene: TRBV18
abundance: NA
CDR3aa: CASSHTPTSGSTDTQYF
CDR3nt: TGTGCCAGCTCCCACACTCCGACTAGCGGGAGCACAGATACGCAGTATTTT

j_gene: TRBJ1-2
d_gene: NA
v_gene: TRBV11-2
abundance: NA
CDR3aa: CASSPGPGGMAGYTF
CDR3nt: TGTGCCAGCAGCCCCGGCCCGGGGGGGATGGCTGGCTACACCTTC

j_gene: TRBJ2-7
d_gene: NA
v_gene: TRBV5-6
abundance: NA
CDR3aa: CASSLPEGPSSYEQYF
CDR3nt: TGTGCCAGCAGCTTACCGGAGGGCCCTAGCTCCTACGAGCAGTACTTC

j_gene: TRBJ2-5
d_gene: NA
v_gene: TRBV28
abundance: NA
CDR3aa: CASSFVRTQYF
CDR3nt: TGTGCCAGCAGTTTCGTGCGTACCCAGTACTTC

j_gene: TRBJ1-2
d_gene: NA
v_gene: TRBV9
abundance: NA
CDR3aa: CASSVVGGRGYTF
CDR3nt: TGTGCCAGCAGCGTAGTAGGGGGTCGGGGCTACACCTTC

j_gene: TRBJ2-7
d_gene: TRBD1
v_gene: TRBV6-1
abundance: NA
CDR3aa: CASSEIPQGATSSYEQYF
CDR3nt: TGTGCCAGCAGTGAAATCCCACAGGGGGCGACCAGCTCCTACGAGCAGTACTTC

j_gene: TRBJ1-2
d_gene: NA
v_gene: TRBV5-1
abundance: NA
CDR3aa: CASSPDIGAGYTF
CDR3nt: TGCGCCAGCAGCCCGGACATTGGGGCTGGCTACACCTTC

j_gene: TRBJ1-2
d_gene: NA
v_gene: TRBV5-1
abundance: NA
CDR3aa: CASSLGTQGGGYTF
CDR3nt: TGCGCCAGCAGCTTGGGTACTCAAGGCGGTGGCTACACCTTC

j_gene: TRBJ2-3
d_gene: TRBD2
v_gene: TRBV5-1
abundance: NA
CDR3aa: CASSLGLAGVVDTQYF
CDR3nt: TGCGCCAGCAGCTTGGGGCTAGCGGGAGTCGTAGATACGCAGTATTTT

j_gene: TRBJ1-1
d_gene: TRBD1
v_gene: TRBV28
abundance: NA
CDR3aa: CASSSQQGTEAFF
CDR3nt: TGTGCCAGCAGTTCTCAACAGGGGACTGAAGCTTTCTTT

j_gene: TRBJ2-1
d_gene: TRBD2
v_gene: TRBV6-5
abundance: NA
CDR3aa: CASSFSGSNYNEQFF
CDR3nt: TGTGCCAGCAGTTTTAGCGGGAGTAACTACAATGAGCAGTTCTTC

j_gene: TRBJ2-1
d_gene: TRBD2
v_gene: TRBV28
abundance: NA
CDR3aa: CASRGLAGANEQFF
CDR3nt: TGTGCCAGCAGAGGACTAGCGGGAGCCAATGAGCAGTTCTTC

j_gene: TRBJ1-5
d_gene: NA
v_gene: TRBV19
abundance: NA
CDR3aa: CASTLLAGKGQPQHF
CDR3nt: TGTGCCAGTACCCTTCTGGCAGGGAAGGGTCAGCCCCAGCATTTT

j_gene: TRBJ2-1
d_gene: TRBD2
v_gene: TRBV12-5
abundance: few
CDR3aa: CASGLLAGSTYNEQFF
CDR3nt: TGTGCTAGTGGTTTACTAGCGGGATCGACCTACAATGAGCAGTTCTTC

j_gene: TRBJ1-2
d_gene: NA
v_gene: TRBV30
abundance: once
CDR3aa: CAWSAGGNYGYTF
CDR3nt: TGTGCCTGGAGCGCGGGAGGGAACTATGGCTACACCTTC

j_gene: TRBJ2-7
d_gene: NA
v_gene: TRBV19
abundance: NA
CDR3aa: CASSSGYTYEQYF
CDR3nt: TGTGCCAGTAGTAGCGGGTATACCTACGAGCAGTACTTC

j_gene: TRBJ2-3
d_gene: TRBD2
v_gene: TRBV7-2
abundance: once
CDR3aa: CASSPGGSGGAQYF
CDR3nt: TGTGCCAGCAGCCCCGGCGGTAGCGGGGGGGCGCAGTATTTT

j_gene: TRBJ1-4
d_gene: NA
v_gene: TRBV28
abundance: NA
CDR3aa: CATLTGNLLEKLFF
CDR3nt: TGTGCCACCTTAACAGGGAACCTGTTAGAAAAACTGTTTTTT

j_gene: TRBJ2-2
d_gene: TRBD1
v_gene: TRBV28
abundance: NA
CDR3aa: CASTIPGTANTGELFF
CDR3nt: TGTGCCAGCACCATTCCCGGGACAGCGAACACCGGGGAGCTGTTTTTT

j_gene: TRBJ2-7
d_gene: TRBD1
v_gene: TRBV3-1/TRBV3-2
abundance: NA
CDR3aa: CASSQDPGGYEQYF
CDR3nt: TGTGCCAGCAGCCAAGATCCAGGGGGCTACGAGCAGTACTTC

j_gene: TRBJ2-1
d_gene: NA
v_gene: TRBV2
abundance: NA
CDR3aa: CASSWTPGGYNEQFF
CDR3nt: TGTGCCAGCAGTTGGACCCCCGGGGGTTACAATGAGCAGTTCTTC

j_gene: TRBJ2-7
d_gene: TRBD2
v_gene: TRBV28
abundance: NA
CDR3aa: CASSFSGAGGSYEQYF
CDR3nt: TGTGCCAGCAGTTTCTCGGGAGCGGGAGGATCCTACGAGCAGTACTTC

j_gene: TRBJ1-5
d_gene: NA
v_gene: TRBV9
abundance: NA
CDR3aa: CASSVASGDQPQHF
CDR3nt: TGTGCCAGCAGCGTAGCATCCGGGGATCAGCCCCAGCATTTT

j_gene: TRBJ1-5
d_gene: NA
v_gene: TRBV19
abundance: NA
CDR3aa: CASSPRGSQPQHF
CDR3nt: TGTGCCAGTAGTCCCCGAGGGTCTCAGCCCCAGCATTTT

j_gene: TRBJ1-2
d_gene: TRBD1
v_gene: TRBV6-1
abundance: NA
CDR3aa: CASSETQGDGYTF
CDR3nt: TGTGCCAGCAGTGAAACACAGGGGGATGGCTACACCTTC

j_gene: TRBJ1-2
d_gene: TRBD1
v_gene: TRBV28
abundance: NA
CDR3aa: CASSPGQGAYGYTF
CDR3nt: TGTGCCAGCAGTCCCGGACAGGGGGCCTATGGCTACACCTTC